The 30 T cell receptor beta chains below were found in one sample sequenced in a study of T cell responses to AZD1222 COVID-19 vaccine. Only in-frame clones appear in the TCRdb table, and some are missing; sequencing was by immunoSEQ multiplex PCR. Of 150,000 to 200,000 clones in the sample, roughly 90% are singletons; the top ten hold 1.5% to 2%. The sequencing used peripheral blood, collected on day 0 of AZD1222 vaccination. The origin of the receptors is an adult in good health.

There are a few counts of this clone. The chain joins TRBV30 to TRBJ1-5; no definite D call. The CDR3 runs 12 residues. Trimming removed 0 bases from V and 4 bases from J, with 4 bases in between. The germline V gene has CDR1 GTSNPN and CDR2 SVGIG (reference sequence). The CDR3 here is CAWSVSNQPQHF. The CDR3 DNA is TGTGCCTGGAGTGTGTCTAATCAGCCCCAGCATTTT.

J is TRBJ1-5 and V is TRBV10-2, with TRBD1 identical over 10 bases. With V trimmed by 2 bases and J by 4 bases, 5 bases remained unmatched. The CDR3 has 16 amino acids. Germline CDR1 and CDR2: WSHSY and SAAADI. The CDR3 nucleotides are TGCGCCAGCAGTGAGGCTGACAGGGGGCGAAATCAGCCCCAGCATTTT. As protein: CASSEADRGRNQPQHF.

The gene calls are TRBV3-1 (or the pseudogene TRBV3-2) and TRBJ2-1; D is uncertain. This CDR3 is built from 12 residues. Trimming left V 3 bases short and J 8 bases short, with 8 bases between. Germline loops: CDR1 LGHDT, CDR2 YNNKEL (reference sequence). The chain's CDR3 is CASSQTSHEQFF. The CDR3 DNA sequence: TGTGCCAGCAGCCAGACGTCCCATGAGCAGTTCTTC.

Notes on this clone: Sequence at one end of the junction differs from germline and may be a read error. CDR3 nucleotides: TGTGCCAGCAGCCTAGCGGGAGGGCCAAATGAGCAGTTCTTC. Protein product: CASSLAGGPNEQFF. The V gene is TRBV7-9, the J gene TRBJ2-1; 12 nucleotides match TRBD2. The germline CDR1 and CDR2 sequences are SEHNR and FQNEAQ (reference sequence). CDR3 length equals 14 residues.

The rearrangement uses TRBV5-5 and TRBJ1-4, with unresolved D. Trimming cost V 4 bases and J 2 bases, with 6 bases left between them. There are 13 residues in the CDR3. CDR1 and CDR2 (germline): SGHKS, YYEKEE (reference sequence). The CDR3, as DNA: TGTGCCAGCAGCCAAGGGACTAATGAAAAACTGTTTTTT. Translated: CASSQGTNEKLFF.

For the CDR3, the DNA is TGTGCCAGCAGCCCGGACAGGCCTGGGACCCAGTACTTC. It specifies CASSPDRPGTQYF. This chain joins TRBV7-3 and TRBJ2-5; 7 nucleotides line up with TRBD1. The CDR3 covers 13 residues. J gave up 7 bases and V 5 bases, and 7 bases lay outside the gene matches. The germline V gene has CDR1 SGHTA and CDR2 FQGTGA.

The CDR3 bases are TGTGCCAGCTCACACAGGGGTCTGTCTGAAGCTTTCTTT. Residues: CASSHRGLSEAFF. The chain is built from TRBV18 and TRBJ1-1; 7 bases fit TRBD1. The CDR3 is 13 amino acids. Germline V gene lookup returns CDR1 KGHSH and CDR2 LQKENI. The trim removed 4 bases at V and 6 bases at J, leaving 5 bases unmatched.

The chain joins TRBV2 to TRBJ1-1; unclear D gene. Trimming took 6 bases from V and 1 from J, leaving 24 bases between them. This CDR3 spans 18 amino acids. The germline CDR1 and CDR2 sequences are SNHLY and FYNNEI. CDR3 coding DNA: TGTGCCAGCAGGGGCTCCGGCCAATTTGCAGTGCGGAACACTGAAGCTTTCTTT. Protein: CASRGSGQFAVRNTEAFF.

This sequence joins TRBV5-1 and TRBJ2-3; D gene uncertain. This CDR3 contains 14 residues. The V and J ends lost 6 bases and 2 bases respectively, with 13 bases between them. Germline V gives CDR1 SGHRS, CDR2 YFSETQ. CDR3 coding DNA: TGCGCCAGCAAAGTGAGAACAACCACAGATACGCAGTATTTT. Translation: CASKVRTTTDTQYF.

The gene calls are TRBV28 and TRBJ1-2; D gene ambiguous. The ends were cut back, 5 bases at V and 8 bases at J, with 12 bases in the middle. The CDR3 is 12 residues long. The V gene's germline CDR1 is MDHEN and CDR2 SYDVKM. The DNA of the CDR3 is TGTGCCAGCAGTCCACGGTCTTGGGGCTACACCTTC. Translating it yields CASSPRSWGYTF.

The chain links TRBV6-5 to TRBJ2-7; maybe TRBD1 (5 bases). Germline V gene lookup returns CDR1 MNHEY and CDR2 SVGAGI. This CDR3 has 14 residues. Between the trimmed V and J ends, which lost 2 bases and 4 bases, there was a span of 12 bases. CDR3 in DNA: TGTGCCAGCAGTTACGGGGCCGACAAGTACGAGCAGTACTTC. As protein: CASSYGADKYEQYF.

The genes are TRBV5-4 and TRBJ1-2, with D perhaps matching TRBD1 (6 bases). Trimming removed 1 base from V and 7 bases from J, with 17 bases in between. In germline, CDR1 is SGHNT, CDR2 YYREEE (reference sequence). This CDR3 has 15 amino acids. The CDR3 DNA reads TGTGCCAGCAGCTTGAGGAGGGGGAGGGTCCCTGGCTACACCTTC. Translating gives CASSLRRGRVPGYTF.

Only one count was recorded for this clone. The chain carries TRBV5-5 and TRBJ2-7; TRBD2 matches at 10 bases. Losses at the gene ends were 2 bases for V and 2 bases for J; bases not matched to a gene: 4. Germline V gene lookup returns CDR1 SGHKS and CDR2 YYEKEE (reference sequence). CDR3 length equals 15 residues. The CDR3 DNA reads TGTGCCAGCAGCTTAGCGGGAGGGCCCCCCTACGAGCAGTACTTC. The encoded protein is CASSLAGGPPYEQYF.

The chain couples TRBV30 to TRBJ2-1; maybe TRBD2 (6 bases). CDR1 is GTSNPN and CDR2 is SVGIG in the germline V gene (reference sequence). This CDR3 comprises 12 residues. V shed 2 bases and J shed 8 bases, with 10 bases lying between them. CDR3 loop: CAWSLGGDEQFF. CDR3 DNA: TGTGCCTGGAGTCTAGGCGGGGATGAGCAGTTCTTC.

In DNA form, the CDR3 reads TGCGCCAGCAGCCACTCCGGGACATCCTCGGGGCAGTACTTC. Protein product: CASSHSGTSSGQYF. The chain links TRBV5-1 to TRBJ2-7, with a tentative D call TRBD1 (6 bases). Germline assignment: CDR1 SGHRS and CDR2 YFSETQ. V lost 4 bases and J lost 9, with 20 bases in between. The length of the CDR3 is 14 residues.

DNA of the CDR3: TGTGCCAGCAGCTTAAGTAGCGGGGCCTACAATGAGCAGTTCTTC. As protein: CASSLSSGAYNEQFF. The J gene is TRBJ2-1, the V gene TRBV7-2; TRBD2 matches at 8 bases. The CDR3 spans 15 residues. Germline CDR1 reads SGHTA; CDR2 reads FQGNSA. J lost 2 bases, V lost 2 bases, and 2 bases had no gene match. Looking up the rest from reference TRBV7-2 and TRBJ2-1 gives the full variable domain: GAGVSQSPSNKVTEKGKDVELRCDPISGHTALYWYRQSLGQGLEFLIYFQGNSAPDKSGLPSDRFSAERTGGSVSTLTIQRTQQEDSAVYLCASSLSSGAYNEQFFGPGTRLTVL.

The V gene is TRBV30, the J gene TRBJ2-7; D may be TRBD1 (6 bases). The CDR3 has 14 amino acids. The germline V gene has CDR1 GTSNPN and CDR2 SVGIG (reference sequence). The V end was cut by 2 bases, the J end by 0 bases, with 11 bases between. CDR3 nucleotide sequence: TGTGCCTGGAGTAAAGGACAGTCCTCCTACGAGCAGTACTTC. This codes for CAWSKGQSSYEQYF.

This clone occurred once. The CDR3 region is CASSQVSGELFF. Here the CDR3 DNA reads TGTGCCAGCAGCCAAGTCTCCGGGGAACTGTTTTTT. The genes are TRBV3-1 (or the pseudogene TRBV3-2) and TRBJ1-4, with D unresolved. Trimming took off 1 base at V and 12 bases at J, with 9 bases between the two ends. This CDR3 comprises 12 residues. Germline values: CDR1 LGHDT, CDR2 YNNKEL (reference sequence).

The chain employs TRBV6-2 or TRBV6-3 and TRBJ2-1, with TRBD1 as a possible D gene (6 bases). From germline, CDR1 is MNHEY and CDR2 SVGEGT. V lost 2 bases to trimming and J lost 14 bases, with 16 bases between them. The CDR3 covers 13 residues. CDR3 in DNA: TGTGCCAGCAGTTACCCAATGGACAGTCTAAAGTTCTTC. Translating gives CASSYPMDSLKFF.

This clone appeared many times. The V and J genes are TRBV4-2 and TRBJ2-2; D is unclear. V lost 0 bases to trimming and J lost 2 bases, with 7 bases between them. The CDR3 totals 15 residues. The V gene's germline CDR1 is LGHNA and CDR2 YNFKEQ. CDR3 nucleotides: TGTGCCAGCAGCCAAGATGCTGGAAACACCGGGGAGCTGTTTTTT. Translated: CASSQDAGNTGELFF.

V gene TRBV15 combines with J gene TRBJ2-1, with 10 bases matching TRBD2. The CDR3 extends over 16 amino acids. Germline values: CDR1 LNHNV, CDR2 YYDKDF (reference sequence). J gave up 2 bases and V 1 base, and 2 bases lay outside the gene matches. In DNA form, the CDR3 reads TGTGCCACCAGCAGAGTAGCGGGAGGACCCTACAATGAGCAGTTCTTC. Residues: CATSRVAGGPYNEQFF. The variable domain in full, completed from reference TRBV15 and TRBJ2-1, reads DAMVIQNPRYQVTQFGKPVTLSCSQTLNHNVMYWYQQKSSQAPKLLFHYYDKDFNNEADTPDNFQSRRPNTSFCFLDIRSPGLGDTAMYLCATSRVAGGPYNEQFFGPGTRLTVL.

The chain links TRBV18 to TRBJ1-1, with a tentative D call TRBD1 (5 bases). The germline V and J ends were trimmed by 0 bases and 5 bases, with 13 bases remaining between them. In germline, CDR1 is KGHSH, CDR2 LQKENI. The length of the CDR3 is 15 residues. CDR3 DNA: TGTGCCAGCTCACCACCGACACGGGGGGGGACTGAAGCTTTCTTT. This gives the protein CASSPPTRGGTEAFF. The full variable domain, rest sourced from reference TRBV18 and TRBJ1-1, is NAGVMQNPRHLVRRRGQEARLRCSPMKGHSHVYWYRQLPEEGLKFMVYLQKENIIDESGMPKERFSAEFPKEGPSILRIQQVVRGDSAAYFCASSPPTRGGTEAFFGQGTRLTVV.

This chain connects TRBV9 to TRBJ2-7; 7 nucleotides align to TRBD2. J gave up 5 bases and V 9 bases, and 8 bases lay outside the gene matches. Germline assignment: CDR1 SGDLS and CDR2 YYNGEE. The length of the CDR3 is 12 residues. CDR3 protein: CATAILANEQYF. DNA for the CDR3: TGTGCCACCGCCATACTAGCGAACGAGCAGTACTTC.

This sequence joins TRBV27 and TRBJ1-4; possibly TRBD1 for D (5 bases). Germline CDR1 MNHEY, CDR2 SMNVEV (reference sequence). This CDR3 has 14 amino acids. V dropped 5 bases and J dropped 8 bases, with 15 bases sitting between them. Written as DNA, the CDR3 is TGTGCCAGCAGTAGGGGTGAGGGGCGAGAAAAACTGTTTTTT. Its protein is CASSRGEGREKLFF.

The V gene is TRBV6-5, the J gene TRBJ2-2; 7 nucleotides match TRBD1. V lost 6 bases to trimming and J lost 0 bases; unmatched junction nucleotides: 4. The germline gives CDR1 MNHEY, CDR2 SVGAGI. This CDR3 contains 15 residues. The DNA for the CDR3 is TGTGCCAGCAGCTCGGGACAGACGAACACCGGGGAGCTGTTTTTT. Its protein is CASSSGQTNTGELFF.

The chain couples TRBV30 to TRBJ1-2; D remains ambiguous. CDR3 length equals 13 residues. Germline V gene data show CDR1 as GTSNPN and CDR2 as SVGIG (reference sequence). The ends were cut back, 3 bases at V and 6 bases at J, with 14 bases in the middle. CDR3 nucleotides: TGTGCCTGGAGGCCTGCCCGGGCAGATGGCTACACCTTC. Translating gives CAWRPARADGYTF.

This clone was recorded a few times. The rearrangement links TRBV10-1 to TRBJ2-7; 9 bases align to TRBD2. The CDR3 consists of 17 residues. Trimming took 0 bases from V and 7 from J; bases not matched to a gene: 13. Germline loops: CDR1 WNHNN, CDR2 SYGVQD (reference sequence). Here the CDR3 reads CASSESLASGITGEQYF. The CDR3 coding sequence is TGCGCCAGCAGTGAGTCGTTGGCTAGCGGGATAACGGGTGAGCAGTACTTC.

This chain links TRBV19 with TRBJ2-1; TRBD2 aligns across 13 bases. The trim removed 5 bases at V and 0 bases at J, leaving 22 bases unmatched. The CDR3 consists of 23 residues. CDR1 is LNHDA and CDR2 is SQIVND in the germline V gene (reference sequence). The CDR3 bases are TGTGCCAGTAGTCCCCGGACTAGCGGGAGATTAAGTGGCGGGGGGAGCTCCTACAATGAGCAGTTCTTC. As protein: CASSPRTSGRLSGGGSSYNEQFF.

The J gene is TRBJ1-6, the V gene TRBV11-2; D might be TRBD1 (5 bases). The CDR3 runs to 14 residues. The V and J ends lost 1 base and 6 bases respectively, with 7 bases between them. Germline assignment: CDR1 SGHAT and CDR2 FQNNGV. CDR3 loop: CASSLAGFNSPLHF. CDR3 nucleotides: TGTGCCAGCAGCTTAGCAGGGTTTAATTCACCCCTCCACTTT.

V and J are TRBV6-5 and TRBJ2-1; D is ambiguous. The CDR3 runs 14 residues. Trimming shortened V by 6 bases and J by 1 base, and 10 bases separated the two germline ends. Per germline, CDR1 MNHEY and CDR2 SVGAGI. The CDR3 loop is CASRLPGSYNEQFF. In nucleotides, the CDR3 is TGTGCCAGCAGACTACCCGGATCCTACAATGAGCAGTTCTTC.